These 27 T cell receptor beta chains share one sample of origin, sequenced in a study of T-cell memory formation after mild COVID-19. One entry per CDR3 protein results from TCRdb running MiXCR on the 5' RACE reads. The sample contains more than 250,000 distinct CDR3 sequences, under 20% of which appear only once. Sequenced material: PBMCs or a T cell subset sorted from them (not recorded which). The receptors originated from a young man who had mild COVID-19 (a few samples of this study predate the infection). Cell type and time point are not known.

This clonotype was counted between two and nine times. The chain combines TRBV12-3 or TRBV12-4 with TRBJ1-3; TRBD1 matches 7 bases. V shed 7 bases and J 7 bases; nucleotides not matched to a gene: 7. The CDR3 totals 13 residues. CDR3 nucleotide sequence: TGTGCCAGCAAACAGGGGAGGTTGAACACCATATATTTT. Amino acids: CASKQGRLNTIYF.

This clonotype occurred a few times. The genes are TRBV7-2 and TRBJ1-6, with D tentatively TRBD1 (6 bases). Germline values: CDR1 SGHTA, CDR2 FQGNSA. V lost 7 bases and J 3 bases, leaving 13 bases between the germline ends. The CDR3 is 15 amino acids. The DNA of the CDR3 is TGTGCCAGCAACCTGGCACAGGGCTATAATTCACCCCTCCACTTT. Translation: CASNLAQGYNSPLHF.

There are a few counts of this clonotype. V usage is TRBV5-1 and J usage is TRBJ2-5; 7 bases line up with TRBD1. J was trimmed by 3 bases and V by 2 bases; bases with no gene match: 7. This CDR3 region has 15 residues. Looked up from germline, CDR1 is SGHRS and CDR2 is YFSETQ. This chain's CDR3 is CASSFPTGWEETQYF. The CDR3 DNA follows: TGCGCCAGCAGCTTCCCGACAGGGTGGGAAGAGACCCAGTACTTC.

This chain links TRBV29-1 with TRBJ1-2, with D hard to call. Germline assignment: CDR1 SQVTM and CDR2 ANQGSEA. Between the trimmed V and J ends, which lost 4 bases and 11 bases, there was a span of 5 bases. The CDR3 contains 8 residues. CDR3 bases: TGCAGCGTTGGGGAGTACACCTTC. Protein: CSVGEYTF. Drawing the rest from reference TRBV29-1 and TRBJ1-2, the complete variable domain is SAVISQKPSRDICQRGTSLTIQCQVDSQVTMMFWYRQQPGQSLTLIATANQGSEATYESGFVIDKFPISRPNLTFSTLTVSNMSPEDSSIYLCSVGEYTFGSGTRLTVV.

This clonotype was seen a few times. The chain recombines TRBV4-1 with TRBJ1-2; 10 positions match TRBD1. Germline V gene sequence: CDR1 MGHRA, CDR2 YSYEKL. The length of the CDR3 is 15 residues. After removal of 2 bases from V and 2 bases from J, the junction contained 2 bases not matched to a gene. The CDR3 sequence is CASSQPTGGNYGYTF. CDR3 nucleotide sequence: TGCGCCAGCAGCCAACCGACAGGGGGCAACTATGGCTACACCTTC.

The chain uses TRBV6-1 and TRBJ1-2; the D gene is possibly TRBD1 (6 bases). This CDR3 comprises 13 residues. CDR1 is MNHNS and CDR2 is SASEGT in the germline V gene. Between the trimmed V and J ends, which lost 8 bases and 4 bases, there was a span of 14 bases. CDR3 DNA sequence: TGTGCCAGCCTGGAGGGGGTAGGCTATGGCTACACCTTC. Amino acid sequence: CASLEGVGYGYTF.

This clonotype has a handful of counts. The rearrangement uses TRBV15 and TRBJ2-6; 8 bases map to TRBD1. The ends lost 7 bases at V and 4 bases at J; junction bases unmatched: 9. Germline V gene lookup returns CDR1 LNHNV and CDR2 YYDKDF (reference sequence). The CDR3 totals 16 residues. The CDR3 DNA sequence: TGTGCCACCACACCGCAGGGGGCAGCAGGGGCCAACGTCCTGACTTTC. Amino acids: CATTPQGAAGANVLTF.

The table lists this clonotype with a few counts. The V gene is TRBV20-1, the J gene TRBJ2-5, with 7 bases aligning to TRBD2. The germline CDR1 and CDR2 sequences are DFQATT and SNEGSKA (reference sequence). With V trimmed by 5 bases and J by 4 bases, 4 bases remained unmatched. The CDR3 runs 12 residues. DNA for the CDR3: TGCAGTGCTCCAGCGGGGTTAGAGACCCAGTACTTC. Encoded protein: CSAPAGLETQYF.

This clonotype was seen only a few times. The chain employs TRBV6-2 or TRBV6-3 and TRBJ2-5; D remains ambiguous. Per the germline V gene, CDR1 is MNHEY and CDR2 is SVGEGT. The CDR3 loop spans 15 amino acids. V shed 2 bases and J shed 2 bases, with 12 bases lying between them. The CDR3 coding sequence is TGTGCCAGCAGTTACGTCTGGAGTAGGCAAGAGACCCAGTACTTC. This encodes CASSYVWSRQETQYF.

The chain combines TRBV12-3 or TRBV12-4 with TRBJ1-1, with D uncertain. The CDR3 length is 14 residues. Trimming cost V 4 bases and J 8 bases, with 17 bases left between them. The chain's CDR3 is CASSSGNWASEAFF. In nucleotides, the CDR3 is TGTGCCAGCAGTTCCGGGAACTGGGCCTCGGAAGCTTTCTTT.

This clonotype occurred a few times. The chain couples TRBV5-1 to TRBJ2-3, with TRBD1 identical over 9 bases. Trimming at V came to 0 bases and at J to 0 bases, leaving 5 bases not matched to a gene. The CDR3 loop spans 17 amino acids. The germline V gene has CDR1 SGHRS and CDR2 YFSETQ. The DNA for the CDR3 is TGCGCCAGCAGCTTGGCCGGGACAGGGTCAAGCACAGATACGCAGTATTTT. Protein sequence: CASSLAGTGSSTDTQYF.

The chain has TRBV7-2 and TRBJ2-2; no clear D gene. The V gene's germline CDR1 is SGHTA and CDR2 FQGNSA. The ends were cut back, 6 bases at V and 8 bases at J, with 13 bases in the middle. This CDR3 has 13 amino acids. This CDR3 is CASSRPSIGELFF. CDR3 nucleotides: TGTGCCAGCAGTCGACCGTCGATTGGGGAGCTGTTTTTT.

The chain carries TRBV6-5 and TRBJ1-5; D uncertain. CDR1 is MNHEY and CDR2 is SVGAGI in the germline V gene. This CDR3 region has 11 residues. V shed 8 bases and J shed 6 bases, with 8 bases lying between them. CDR3 DNA: TGTGCCAGCGGCAGGACTCAGCCCCAGCATTTT. The encoded protein is CASGRTQPQHF.

This clonotype was observed a handful of times. The genes are TRBV25-1 and TRBJ1-1, with D possibly matching TRBD1 (5 bases). CDR3 length equals 12 residues. Per the germline V gene, CDR1 is MGHDK and CDR2 is SYGVNS. With 5 bases removed from V and 10 bases from J, the gap between germline ends came to 14 bases. CDR3 bases: TGTGCCAGCAGTTTGGAGGGGTCGAGAGCTTTCTTT. The encoded protein is CASSLEGSRAFF.

This clonotype was counted a few times. The chain is built from TRBV3-1 and TRBJ2-1; possible D gene TRBD1, 5 bases. In germline, CDR1 is LGHDT, CDR2 YNNKEL (reference sequence). V gave up 1 base and J gave up 5 bases, with 15 bases separating them. The CDR3 sequence is 16 residues long. CDR3 in DNA: TGTGCCAGCAGCCAAGTAGGGTTAGGGGCGAACAATGAGCAGTTCTTC. Protein: CASSQVGLGANNEQFF.

This clonotype was counted many times. The CDR3 region is CASSDSGRGELFF. For the CDR3, the DNA is TGTGCCAGCAGCGACTCCGGGCGAGGGGAGCTGTTTTTT. The rearrangement links TRBV9 to TRBJ2-2; D unresolved. The germline V gene has CDR1 SGDLS and CDR2 YYNGEE. V was trimmed by 3 bases and J by 8 bases, leaving 11 bases between them. The CDR3 loop spans 13 amino acids.

The rearrangement uses TRBV4-1 and TRBJ1-2; 9 nucleotides match TRBD1. The CDR3 consists of 16 residues. Trimming removed 4 bases from V and 5 bases from J; junction bases left unmatched: 11. The germline CDR1 and CDR2 sequences are MGHRA and YSYEKL. The CDR3 loop reads CASSPEGQGLSYGYTF. The CDR3 nucleotides are TGCGCCAGCAGCCCAGAGGGACAGGGCTTGAGTTATGGCTACACCTTC.

This clonotype has a handful of counts. V is TRBV6-5 and J is TRBJ2-3; TRBD1 is a possible D gene (5 bases). CDR1 and CDR2 (germline): MNHEY, SVGAGI. The V end lost 0 bases, the J end lost 5 bases, and 15 bases lay between the germline ends. The CDR3 is made up of 16 amino acids. CDR3 amino acids: CASSYSSQGREDTQYF. The CDR3, as DNA: TGTGCCAGCAGTTACTCGAGTCAGGGCCGAGAAGATACGCAGTATTTT.

The chain carries TRBV2 and TRBJ1-1, with unresolved D. This CDR3 has 12 residues. Germline V gene sequence: CDR1 SNHLY, CDR2 FYNNEI. V lost 8 bases to trimming and J lost 4 bases, with 11 bases between them. In DNA form, the CDR3 reads TGTGCCAGCCGATACGGGATCACTGAAGCTTTCTTT. It encodes CASRYGITEAFF.

This clonotype was observed a handful of times. The chain is built from TRBV7-2 and TRBJ2-5, with 7 bases identical to TRBD2. Germline values: CDR1 SGHTA, CDR2 FQGNSA. CDR3 length equals 15 residues. Trimming took 5 bases from V and 4 from J; bases not matched to a gene: 10. The CDR3 region is CASSRSPTGGETQYF. CDR3 nucleotide sequence: TGTGCCAGCAGCCGGAGTCCCACGGGAGGAGAGACCCAGTACTTC.

V gene TRBV28 combines with J gene TRBJ2-7, with 12 bases matching TRBD1. V gave up 6 bases and J gave up 9 bases; unmatched junction bases: 9. Germline CDR1 MDHEN, CDR2 SYDVKM. The CDR3 totals 14 residues. The CDR3 here is CASSPGQGAWGQYF. CDR3 DNA: TGTGCCAGCAGCCCGGGACAGGGGGCTTGGGGGCAGTACTTC.

This clonotype came up a few times. The V and J genes are TRBV7-2 and TRBJ2-7; TRBD1 agrees at 8 bases. The V gene end was trimmed by 2 bases and the J gene end by 2 bases; junction bases not matched to a gene: 5. The germline gives CDR1 SGHTA, CDR2 FQGNSA. The CDR3 loop spans 15 amino acids. The CDR3 DNA reads as TGTGCCAGCAGCTTAACAGGGGGTACTACCTACGAGCAGTACGTC. The encoded protein is CASSLTGGTTYEQYV.

In this sample, this clonotype turned up a few times. The chain combines TRBV14 with TRBJ2-2; the D is unclear. Germline loops: CDR1 SGHDN, CDR2 FVKESK. V was shortened by 0 bases and J by 14 bases, with 13 bases between the two germline ends. The CDR3 consists of 13 residues. The CDR3 spells CASSQDRTGRLFF. In DNA form, the CDR3 reads TGTGCCAGCAGCCAAGATCGGACCGGGCGCCTGTTTTTT.

The chain employs TRBV5-1 and TRBJ2-3; 8 nucleotides agree with TRBD2. J was trimmed by 6 bases and V by 5 bases; bases with no gene match: 17. In germline, CDR1 is SGHRS, CDR2 YFSETQ. The CDR3 loop spans 17 amino acids. CDR3 in DNA: TGCGCCAGCAGTTTTCGCCCAGGGGAAGCGGGGGCGGATACGCAGTATTTT. It yields the protein CASSFRPGEAGADTQYF.

This clonotype has only a few counts. The V and J genes are TRBV12-3 or TRBV12-4 and TRBJ1-4; possible D gene TRBD1, 5 bases. This CDR3 has 16 residues. The V gene lost 0 bases and the J gene lost 6 bases, with 14 bases spanning the gap. The chain's CDR3 is CASSLALSGGDEKLFF. CDR3 nucleotides: TGTGCCAGCAGTTTAGCGTTGTCGGGGGGTGATGAAAAACTGTTTTTT.

This clonotype was seen a handful of times. The chain has TRBV28 and TRBJ1-2; no definite D call. The V and J ends lost 3 bases and 4 bases respectively, with 9 bases between them. This CDR3 spans 13 amino acids. Germline CDR1 MDHEN, CDR2 SYDVKM. The DNA for the CDR3 is TGTGCCAGCAGTTTTAAAATGTTCTATGGCTACACCTTC. Residues: CASSFKMFYGYTF.

CDR3: CSASRADTQETQYF. CDR3 in DNA: TGCAGTGCTAGTAGGGCGGACACGCAAGAGACCCAGTACTTC. The chain is built from TRBV20-1 and TRBJ2-5, with D perhaps matching TRBD1 (5 bases). Trimming removed 3 bases from V and 2 bases from J, with 13 bases in between. Per germline, CDR1 DFQATT and CDR2 SNEGSKA (reference sequence). The CDR3 extends over 14 amino acids.